A few counts support the clone carrying this T cell receptor beta chain. The antigen remains unidentified. Reverse transcription of all isolated RNA meant that expressed TCRB transcripts were sequenced. TCRdb keeps only in-frame clones here, not all; method: immunoSEQ multiplex PCR. In the table there are more than 300,000 clones, roughly a tenth of which are singletons. This entry belongs to a study of beta chain features in type 1 diabetes. Study-level points and caveats: All four CD4+ subsets from Type 1 diabetes patients carried moderately but significantly shorter TCRB CDR3s.

V dropped 5 bases and J dropped 4; count of bases not matched to a gene: 4. The CDR3 sequence is 14 residues long. Germline CDR1 reads SGHTA; CDR2 reads FQGTGA. J is TRBJ1-5 and V is TRBV7-3, with 8 bases matching TRBD1. Sequencing was done on a sample of central memory CD4+ T cells from blood. The receptor was isolated from a man between 25 and 39 years old with type 1 diabetes. The CDR3 bases are TGTGCCAGCAGCCTCGACAGGGGAAATCAGCCCCAGCATTTT. This translates into CASSLDRGNQPQHF.